This TCR beta chain was retrieved from a study of T cells in localized non-small cell lung cancer. Study-wide points: A higher density of T cells in blood coincided with extended overall survival.

This clone was detected once. What it binds is not known. TCRdb keeps only in-frame clones here, not all; method: immunoSEQ multiplex PCR. The table lists approximately 3,000 clones, 15% to 25% of them singletons, with roughly 5% in the top ten. This TCR derives from a female donor aged 60 or older with stage II lung adenocarcinoma. Sequenced here: lung tumor tissue, sampled before any cancer treatment.

The chain's CDR3 is CASSIIQNYGYTF. In DNA form, the CDR3 reads TGTGCCAGTAGTATAATTCAGAACTATGGCTACACCTTC. The gene calls are TRBV19 and TRBJ1-2; D call uncertain. CDR1 is LNHDA and CDR2 is SQIVND in the germline V gene (reference sequence). CDR3 length equals 13 residues. V lost 2 bases and J 2 bases, leaving 6 bases between the germline ends. The full variable domain, with the rest looked up from reference TRBV19 and TRBJ1-2, is DGGITQSPKYLFRKEGQNVTLSCEQNLNHDAMYWYRQDPGQGLRLIYYSQIVNDFQKGDIAEGYSVSREKKESFPLTVTSAQKNPTAFYLCASSIIQNYGYTFGSGTRLTVV.